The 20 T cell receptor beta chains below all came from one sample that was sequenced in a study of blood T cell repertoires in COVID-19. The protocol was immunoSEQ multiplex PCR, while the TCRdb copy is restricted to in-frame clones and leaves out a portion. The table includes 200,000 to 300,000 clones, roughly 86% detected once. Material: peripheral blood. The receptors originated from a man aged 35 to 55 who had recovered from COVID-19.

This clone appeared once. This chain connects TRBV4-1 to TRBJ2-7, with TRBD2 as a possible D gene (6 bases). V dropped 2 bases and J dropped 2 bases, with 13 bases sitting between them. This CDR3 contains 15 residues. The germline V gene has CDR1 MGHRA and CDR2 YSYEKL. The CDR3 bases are TGCGCCAGCAGCCAAATCGTCGGGGGAACCTACGAGCAGTACTTC. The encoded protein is CASSQIVGGTYEQYF.

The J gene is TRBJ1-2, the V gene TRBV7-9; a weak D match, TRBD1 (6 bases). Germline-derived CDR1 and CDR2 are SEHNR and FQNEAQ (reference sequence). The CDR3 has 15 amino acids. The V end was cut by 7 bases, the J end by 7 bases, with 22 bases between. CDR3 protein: CASTFVDRPRGGYTF. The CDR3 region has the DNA TGTGCCAGCACCTTTGTGGACAGACCCCGCGGTGGCTACACCTTC.

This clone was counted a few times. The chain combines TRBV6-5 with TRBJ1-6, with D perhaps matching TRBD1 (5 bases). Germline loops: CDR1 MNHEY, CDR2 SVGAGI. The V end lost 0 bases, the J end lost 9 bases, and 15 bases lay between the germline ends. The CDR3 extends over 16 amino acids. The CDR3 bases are TGTGCCAGCAGTTACTCGGGCAGGGCGCAGGCTTCACCCCTCCACTTT. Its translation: CASSYSGRAQASPLHF.

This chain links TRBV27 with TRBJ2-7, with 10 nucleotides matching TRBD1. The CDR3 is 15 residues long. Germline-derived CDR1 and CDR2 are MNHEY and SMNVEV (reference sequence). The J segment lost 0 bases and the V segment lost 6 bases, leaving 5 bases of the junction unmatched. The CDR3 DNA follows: TGTGCCAGCAGCCGTGGGACAGGGGCCTCCTACGAGCAGTACTTC. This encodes CASSRGTGASYEQYF.

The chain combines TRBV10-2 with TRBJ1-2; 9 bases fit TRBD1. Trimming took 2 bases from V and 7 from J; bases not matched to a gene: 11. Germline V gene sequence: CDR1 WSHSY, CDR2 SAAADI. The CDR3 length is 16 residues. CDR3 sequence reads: CASSESTGGVPFGYTF. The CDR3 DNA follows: TGCGCCAGCAGTGAGAGCACAGGGGGCGTACCCTTTGGCTACACCTTC.

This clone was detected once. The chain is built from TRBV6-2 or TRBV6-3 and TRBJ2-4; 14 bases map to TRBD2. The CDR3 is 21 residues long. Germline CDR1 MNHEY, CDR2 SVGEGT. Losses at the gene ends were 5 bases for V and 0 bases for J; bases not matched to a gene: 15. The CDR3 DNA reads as TGTGCCAGCAGTAGAAGATGGGGACTAGCGGGGGAGGGGGTAGCCAAAAACATTCAGTACTTC. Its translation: CASSRRWGLAGEGVAKNIQYF.

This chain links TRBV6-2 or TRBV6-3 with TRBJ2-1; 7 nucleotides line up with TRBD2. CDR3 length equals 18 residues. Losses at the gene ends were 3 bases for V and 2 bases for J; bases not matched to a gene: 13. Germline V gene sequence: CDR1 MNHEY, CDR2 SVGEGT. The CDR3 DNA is TGTGCCAGCAGTTATCCCCAAAGAAGCGGGATCCCCTACAATGAGCAGTTCTTC. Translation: CASSYPQRSGIPYNEQFF.

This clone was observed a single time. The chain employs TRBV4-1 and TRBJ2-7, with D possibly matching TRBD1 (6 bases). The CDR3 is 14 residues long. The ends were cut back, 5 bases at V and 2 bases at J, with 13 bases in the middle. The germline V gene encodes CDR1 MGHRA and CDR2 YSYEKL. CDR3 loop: CASSGQPNTYEQYF. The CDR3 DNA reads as TGCGCCAGCAGCGGACAGCCGAATACCTACGAGCAGTACTTC.

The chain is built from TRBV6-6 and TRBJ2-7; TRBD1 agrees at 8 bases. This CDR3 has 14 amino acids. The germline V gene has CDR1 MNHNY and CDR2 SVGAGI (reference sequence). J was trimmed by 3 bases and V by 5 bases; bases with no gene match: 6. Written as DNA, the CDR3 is TGTGCCAGCAGTCGGCTGGACAGGGACTACGAGCAGTACTTC. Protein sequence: CASSRLDRDYEQYF.

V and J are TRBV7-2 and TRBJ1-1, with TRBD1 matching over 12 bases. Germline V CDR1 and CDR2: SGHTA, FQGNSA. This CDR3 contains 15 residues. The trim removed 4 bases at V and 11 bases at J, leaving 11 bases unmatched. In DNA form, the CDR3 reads TGTGCCAGCAGCTCCAACCCCGGGACAGGGGGCCATGCTTTCTTT. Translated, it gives CASSSNPGTGGHAFF.

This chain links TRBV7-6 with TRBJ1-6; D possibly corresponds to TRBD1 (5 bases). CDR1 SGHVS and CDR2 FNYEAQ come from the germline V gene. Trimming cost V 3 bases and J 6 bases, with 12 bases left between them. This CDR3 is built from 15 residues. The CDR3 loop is CASSLNPGFNSPLHF. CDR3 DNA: TGTGCCAGCAGCTTGAATCCAGGGTTTAATTCACCCCTCCACTTT. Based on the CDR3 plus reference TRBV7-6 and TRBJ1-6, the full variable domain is GAGVSQSPRYKVTKRGQDVALRCDPISGHVSLYWYRQALGQGPEFLTYFNYEAQQDKSGLPNDRFSAERPEGSISTLTIQRTEQRDSAMYRCASSLNPGFNSPLHFGNGTRLTVT.

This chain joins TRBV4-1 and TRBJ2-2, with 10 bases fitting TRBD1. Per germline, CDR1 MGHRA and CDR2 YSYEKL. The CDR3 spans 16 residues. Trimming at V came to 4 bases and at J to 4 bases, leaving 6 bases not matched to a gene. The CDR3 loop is CASSLRQGASTGELFF. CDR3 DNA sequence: TGCGCCAGCAGCCTTAGACAGGGGGCTAGCACCGGGGAGCTGTTTTTT.

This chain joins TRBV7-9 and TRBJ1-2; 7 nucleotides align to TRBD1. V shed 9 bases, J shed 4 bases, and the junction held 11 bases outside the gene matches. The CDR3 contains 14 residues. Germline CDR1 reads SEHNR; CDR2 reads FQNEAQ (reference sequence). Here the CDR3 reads CASNLPTGTYGYTF. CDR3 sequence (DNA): TGTGCCAGTAATCTGCCGACAGGGACCTATGGCTACACCTTC.

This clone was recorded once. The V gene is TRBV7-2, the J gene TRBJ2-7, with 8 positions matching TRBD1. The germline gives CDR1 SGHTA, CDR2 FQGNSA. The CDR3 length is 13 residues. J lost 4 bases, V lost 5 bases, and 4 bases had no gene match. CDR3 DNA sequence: TGTGCCAGCAGCAGATGGACAGGGTACGAGCAGTACTTC. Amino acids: CASSRWTGYEQYF.

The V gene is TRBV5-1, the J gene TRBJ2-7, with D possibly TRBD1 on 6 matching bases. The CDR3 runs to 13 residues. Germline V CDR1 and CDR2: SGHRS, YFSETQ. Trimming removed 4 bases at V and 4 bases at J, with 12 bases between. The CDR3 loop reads CASSRDMGYEQYF. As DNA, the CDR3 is TGCGCCAGCAGCCGGGACATGGGGTACGAGCAGTACTTC.

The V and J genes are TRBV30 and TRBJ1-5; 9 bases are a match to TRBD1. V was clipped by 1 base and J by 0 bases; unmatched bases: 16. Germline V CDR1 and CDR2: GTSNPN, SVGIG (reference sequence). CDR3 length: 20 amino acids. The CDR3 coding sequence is TGTGCCTGGAGTGCGGGAATGAGGACAGGGGCAGGGTATAGCAATCAGCCCCAGCATTTT. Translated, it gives CAWSAGMRTGAGYSNQPQHF.

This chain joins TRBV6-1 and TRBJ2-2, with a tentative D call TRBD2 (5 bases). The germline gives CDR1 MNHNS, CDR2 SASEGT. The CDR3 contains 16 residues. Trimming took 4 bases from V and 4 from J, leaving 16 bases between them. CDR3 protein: CASSGYPRAPTGELFF. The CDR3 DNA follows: TGTGCCAGCAGTGGATATCCGCGGGCCCCCACCGGGGAGCTGTTTTTT.

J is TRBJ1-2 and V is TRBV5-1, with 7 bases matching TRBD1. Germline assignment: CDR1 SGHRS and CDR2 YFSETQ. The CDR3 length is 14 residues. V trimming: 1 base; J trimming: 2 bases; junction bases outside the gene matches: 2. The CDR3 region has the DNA TGCGCCAGCAGCTTGTGGGGACAGAACTATGGCTACACCTTC. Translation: CASSLWGQNYGYTF.

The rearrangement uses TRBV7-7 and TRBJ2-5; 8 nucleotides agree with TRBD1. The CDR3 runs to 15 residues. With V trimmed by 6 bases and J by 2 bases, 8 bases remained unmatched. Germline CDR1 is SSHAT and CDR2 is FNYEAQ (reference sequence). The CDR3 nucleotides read TGTGCCAGCAGTTCCGACAGGGGACGACAAGAGACCCAGTACTTC. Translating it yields CASSSDRGRQETQYF. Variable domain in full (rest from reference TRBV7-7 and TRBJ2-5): GAGVSQSPRYKVTKRGQDVTLRCDPISSHATLYWYQQALGQGPEFLTYFNYEAQPDKSGLPSDRFSAERPEGSISTLTIQRTEQRDSAMYRCASSSDRGRQETQYFGPGTRLLVL.

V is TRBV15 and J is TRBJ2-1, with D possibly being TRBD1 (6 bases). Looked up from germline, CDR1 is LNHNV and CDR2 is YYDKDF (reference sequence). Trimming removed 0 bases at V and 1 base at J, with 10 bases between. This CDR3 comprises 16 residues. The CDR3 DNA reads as TGTGCCACCAGCAGAGAAAGGGGGAAGTCCTACAATGAGCAGTTCTTC. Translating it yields CATSRERGKSYNEQFF. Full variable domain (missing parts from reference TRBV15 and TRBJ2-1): DAMVIQNPRYQVTQFGKPVTLSCSQTLNHNVMYWYQQKSSQAPKLLFHYYDKDFNNEADTPDNFQSRRPNTSFCFLDIRSPGLGDTAMYLCATSRERGKSYNEQFFGPGTRLTVL.